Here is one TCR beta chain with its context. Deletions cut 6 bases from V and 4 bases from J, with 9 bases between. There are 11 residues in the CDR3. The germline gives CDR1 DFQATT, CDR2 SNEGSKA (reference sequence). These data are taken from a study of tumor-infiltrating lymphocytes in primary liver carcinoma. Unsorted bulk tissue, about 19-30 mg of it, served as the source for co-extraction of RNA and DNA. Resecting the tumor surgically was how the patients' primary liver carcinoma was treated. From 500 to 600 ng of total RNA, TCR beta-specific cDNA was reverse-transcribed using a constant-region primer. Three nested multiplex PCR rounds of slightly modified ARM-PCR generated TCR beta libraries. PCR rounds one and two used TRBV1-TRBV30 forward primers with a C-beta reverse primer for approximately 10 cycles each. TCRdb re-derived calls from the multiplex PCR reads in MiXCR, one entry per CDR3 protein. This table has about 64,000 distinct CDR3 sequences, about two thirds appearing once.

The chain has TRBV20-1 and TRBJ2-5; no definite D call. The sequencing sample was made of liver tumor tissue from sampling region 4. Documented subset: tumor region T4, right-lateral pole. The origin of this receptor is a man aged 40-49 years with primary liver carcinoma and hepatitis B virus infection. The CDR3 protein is CSAPLGETQYF. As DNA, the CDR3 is TGCAGTGCCCCGCTTGGAGAGACCCAGTACTTC.